These 25 T cell receptor beta chains were sequenced from one sample in a study of cytomegalovirus exposure and HLA in healthy donors. Primers included in the PCR were 60 Vbeta and 13 Jbeta primers. The method was immunoSEQ multiplex PCR; TCRdb's version includes in-frame clones alone and lacks a portion of them. There are about 190,000 clones in the sample; roughly 80% occur only once, and roughly 1.5% lies in the top ten. The sequenced sample consisted of PBMCs. These receptors came from a woman aged 18-29 years in good health and CMV-seronegative.

The chain recombines TRBV7-2 with TRBJ2-1; 9 bases are a match to TRBD2. CDR1 SGHTA and CDR2 FQGNSA come from the germline V gene. V was clipped by 7 bases and J by 4 bases; unmatched bases: 8. The CDR3 spans 15 residues. The CDR3 nucleotides are TGTGCCAGCATCATAGCGGGAGACGGGTACAATGAGCAGTTCTTC. Residues: CASIIAGDGYNEQFF.

This chain uses TRBV20-1 with TRBJ1-1; the D is unclear. Trimming removed 0 bases at V and 6 bases at J, with 5 bases between. The CDR3 is 11 residues long. Germline CDR1 is DFQATT and CDR2 is SNEGSKA (reference sequence). The CDR3, as DNA: TGCAGTGCTAGAGATCGGGCTGAAGCTTTCTTT. As protein: CSARDRAEAFF.

This clone was seen at least ten times. This chain links TRBV9 with TRBJ1-1; a possible D gene is TRBD1 (6 bases). CDR3 length: 14 amino acids. CDR1 is SGDLS and CDR2 is YYNGEE in the germline V gene. V lost 3 bases to trimming and J lost 3 bases, with 12 bases between them. CDR3 sequence reads: CASSANRDYTEAFF. The CDR3 DNA reads TGTGCCAGCAGCGCGAACAGGGATTACACTGAAGCTTTCTTT.

The gene calls are TRBV4-3 and TRBJ2-1; no firm D call. The CDR3 length is 16 residues. Germline CDR1 is LGHNA and CDR2 is YSLEER. V lost 0 bases and J lost 0, with 9 bases in between. The DNA for the CDR3 is TGCGCCAGCAGCCAAGACCTTCTAGACTCCTACAATGAGCAGTTCTTC. It codes for CASSQDLLDSYNEQFF.

V and J are TRBV28 and TRBJ2-5, with 7 bases lining up with TRBD2. The J call is uncertain, as TRBJ2-7 better fits the DNA end. CDR3 length equals 12 residues. Germline CDR1 reads MDHEN; CDR2 reads SYDVKM. In nucleotides, the CDR3 is TGTGCCAGCGCTAGCGGCCTTTACGAGCAGTACTTC. Residues: CASASGLYEQYF.

This clone was picked up a small number of times. The CDR3 nucleotides are TGTGCCAGCAGTCTGCGTAGCGGGAGTAGTTCAGAGACCCAGTACTTC. Its protein is CASSLRSGSSSETQYF. The genes are TRBV11-2 and TRBJ2-5; 9 bases align to TRBD2. Germline V CDR1 and CDR2: SGHAT, FQNNGV. Trimming took 6 bases from V and 4 from J; bases not matched to a gene: 12. The CDR3 covers 16 residues. Full variable domain (missing parts from reference TRBV11-2 and TRBJ2-5): EAGVAQSPRYKIIEKRQSVAFWCNPISGHATLYWYQQILGQGPKLLIQFQNNGVVDDSQLPKDRFSAERLKGVDSTLKIQPAKLEDSAVYLCASSLRSGSSSETQYFGPGTRLLVL.

The rearrangement uses TRBV7-2 and TRBJ2-3; 9 nucleotides match TRBD2. CDR1 is SGHTA and CDR2 is FQGNSA in the germline V gene. Trimming cost V 0 bases and J 4 bases; bases outside gene matches: 5. This CDR3 is 16 amino acids long. The CDR3 DNA reads TGTGCCAGCAGCTTAGCTCCAGCGGGAGGTGCAGATACGCAGTATTTT. It encodes CASSLAPAGGADTQYF. The variable domain in full, completed from reference TRBV7-2 and TRBJ2-3, reads GAGVSQSPSNKVTEKGKDVELRCDPISGHTALYWYRQSLGQGLEFLIYFQGNSAPDKSGLPSDRFSAERTGGSVSTLTIQRTQQEDSAVYLCASSLAPAGGADTQYFGPGTRLTVL.

The rearrangement joins TRBV28 to TRBJ1-1, with 11 bases fitting TRBD1. The junction had 12 bases not matched to a gene; V was cut back by 3 bases and J by 3 bases. Germline lookup yields CDR1 MDHEN and CDR2 SYDVKM. The CDR3 sequence is 18 residues long. In nucleotides, the CDR3 is TGTGCCAGCAGTTTGATTGGACAGGGGGCTTCGGGGCACACTGAAGCTTTCTTT. Translating gives CASSLIGQGASGHTEAFF.

The chain employs TRBV30 and TRBJ1-5; D uncertain. There are 14 residues in the CDR3. V lost 0 bases and J 9 bases, leaving 15 bases between the germline ends. Per germline, CDR1 GTSNPN and CDR2 SVGIG (reference sequence). The CDR3 region has the DNA TGTGCCTGGAGTGTATGGGCAGCCGGTGCGCCCCAGCATTTT. It translates to CAWSVWAAGAPQHF. Based on the CDR3 plus reference TRBV30 and TRBJ1-5, the full variable domain is SQTIHQWPATLVQPVGSPLSLECTVEGTSNPNLYWYRQAAGRGLQLLFYSVGIGQISSEVPQNLSASRPQDRQFILSSKKLLLSDSGFYLCAWSVWAAGAPQHFGDGTRLSIL.

J is TRBJ2-3 and V is TRBV7-2; no clear D. V lost 5 bases and J 0 bases, leaving 9 bases between the germline ends. In germline, CDR1 is SGHTA, CDR2 FQGNSA. The CDR3 runs 14 residues. Written as DNA, the CDR3 is TGTGCCAGCAGCCCCCAAACTAGCACAGATACGCAGTATTTT. It yields the protein CASSPQTSTDTQYF.

The chain combines TRBV11-2 with TRBJ2-1, with D perhaps TRBD1 (5 bases). This CDR3 is built from 14 residues. V was cut by 1 base and J by 10 bases, with 14 bases left in between. Germline CDR1 reads SGHAT; CDR2 reads FQNNGV. CDR3 sequence reads: CASSLVPAGKEQFF. The CDR3 region has the DNA TGTGCCAGCAGCTTAGTGCCCGCAGGGAAGGAGCAGTTCTTC. The entire variable domain, with the rest obtained from reference TRBV11-2 and TRBJ2-1, is as follows: EAGVAQSPRYKIIEKRQSVAFWCNPISGHATLYWYQQILGQGPKLLIQFQNNGVVDDSQLPKDRFSAERLKGVDSTLKIQPAKLEDSAVYLCASSLVPAGKEQFFGPGTRLTVL.

This chain uses TRBV14 with TRBJ2-5; no definite D call. Germline V CDR1 and CDR2: SGHDN, FVKESK. The CDR3 runs to 13 residues. Trimming took off 1 base at V and 5 bases at J, with 8 bases between the two ends. Here the CDR3 DNA reads TGTGCCAGCAGCCAAGTCGACGGGGAGACCCAGTACTTC. This translates into CASSQVDGETQYF.

In this sample, this clone turned up a few times. This rearrangement joins TRBV4-3 to TRBJ1-3; D might be TRBD1 (6 bases). The CDR3 length is 17 residues. Germline V lookup: CDR1 LGHNA, CDR2 YSLEER. V lost 0 bases to trimming and J lost 4 bases, with 16 bases between them. CDR3 sequence reads: CASSQDWPGEGGNTIYF. The CDR3 region has the DNA TGCGCCAGCAGCCAAGATTGGCCAGGGGAAGGCGGAAACACCATATATTTT.

The genes are TRBV28 and TRBJ1-2; unclear D gene. The CDR3 runs to 12 residues. Germline V gives CDR1 MDHEN, CDR2 SYDVKM. Deletions cut 2 bases from V and 6 bases from J, with 7 bases between. The CDR3 reads CASSLPRDGYTF. The CDR3 nucleotides read TGTGCCAGCAGTTTACCCCGGGATGGCTACACCTTC.

The rearrangement joins TRBV11-2 to TRBJ2-3; 7 positions agree with TRBD1. The CDR3 is 14 amino acids. CDR1 is SGHAT and CDR2 is FQNNGV in the germline V gene. Losses at the gene ends were 5 bases for V and 6 bases for J; bases not matched to a gene: 8. Here the CDR3 reads CASSRDSPGDTQYF. The CDR3 nucleotides read TGTGCCAGCAGCAGGGACAGTCCTGGCGATACGCAGTATTTT.

This sequence joins TRBV30 and TRBJ2-7, with TRBD2 identical over 9 bases. Germline trimming cut 1 base from V and 5 bases from J; bases unmatched to any gene: 6. The CDR3 runs 14 residues. Germline V CDR1 and CDR2: GTSNPN, SVGIG (reference sequence). CDR3 residues: CAWSGGTSPHEQYF. The CDR3 nucleotides read TGTGCCTGGAGTGGGGGGACTAGCCCGCACGAGCAGTACTTC.

The rearrangement links TRBV9 to TRBJ1-4; a possible D gene is TRBD1 (6 bases). The CDR3 extends over 15 amino acids. The V end lost 0 bases, the J end lost 6 bases, and 12 bases lay between the germline ends. Germline V gives CDR1 SGDLS, CDR2 YYNGEE. The CDR3: CASSVGQEPDEKLFF. CDR3 nucleotide sequence: TGTGCCAGCAGCGTAGGACAGGAACCAGATGAAAAACTGTTTTTT.

The chain uses TRBV11-3 and TRBJ1-1; 9 bases fit TRBD1. CDR3 length: 16 residues. J was trimmed by 3 bases and V by 7 bases; bases with no gene match: 12. Germline V gene sequence: CDR1 SGHNT, CDR2 YENEEA. The CDR3: CASNDEGTGIHTEAFF. The CDR3 region has the DNA TGTGCCAGCAACGACGAAGGGACAGGGATACACACTGAAGCTTTCTTT.

J is TRBJ2-1 and V is TRBV18, with 13 bases fitting TRBD2. Trimming took 2 bases from V and 0 from J; bases not matched to a gene: 4. Per germline, CDR1 KGHSH and CDR2 LQKENI. The CDR3 sequence is 18 residues long. This CDR3 reads CASSPKGLAGSSYNEQFF. The DNA of the CDR3 is TGTGCCAGCTCACCAAAGGGACTAGCGGGGAGCTCCTACAATGAGCAGTTCTTC. Together with reference TRBV18 and TRBJ2-1, the CDR3 gives the full variable domain: NAGVMQNPRHLVRRRGQEARLRCSPMKGHSHVYWYRQLPEEGLKFMVYLQKENIIDESGMPKERFSAEFPKEGPSILRIQQVVRGDSAAYFCASSPKGLAGSSYNEQFFGPGTRLTVL.

This clone was recorded a few times. The J gene is TRBJ1-1, the V gene TRBV6-5; 8 bases map to TRBD1. The germline V gene has CDR1 MNHEY and CDR2 SVGAGI. The length of the CDR3 is 13 residues. Trimming cost V 10 bases and J 6 bases; bases outside gene matches: 10. The CDR3 is CAIRRGRGAEAFF. CDR3 in DNA: TGTGCCATCCGCAGGGGGCGAGGGGCTGAAGCTTTCTTT.

The rearrangement links TRBV30 to TRBJ1-2; D gene ambiguous. Germline V gene data show CDR1 as GTSNPN and CDR2 as SVGIG (reference sequence). This CDR3 has 12 residues. Deletions cut 1 base from V and 0 bases from J, with 3 bases between. The DNA for the CDR3 is TGTGCCTGGAGTGCGGCTAACTATGGCTACACCTTC. Translation: CAWSAANYGYTF.

The V and J genes are TRBV30 and TRBJ1-3; D uncertain. Between the trimmed V and J ends, which lost 0 bases and 3 bases, there was a span of 3 bases. The CDR3 contains 12 residues. Germline CDR1 is GTSNPN and CDR2 is SVGIG (reference sequence). The CDR3: CAWSVNGNTIYF. CDR3 coding DNA: TGTGCCTGGAGTGTCAATGGAAACACCATATATTTT. Supplemented by reference TRBV30 and TRBJ1-3, the full variable domain reads SQTIHQWPATLVQPVGSPLSLECTVEGTSNPNLYWYRQAAGRGLQLLFYSVGIGQISSEVPQNLSASRPQDRQFILSSKKLLLSDSGFYLCAWSVNGNTIYFGEGSWLTVV.

This clone was counted once. The genes are TRBV19 and TRBJ2-5; 7 nucleotides agree with TRBD1. This CDR3 comprises 16 residues. Trimming at V came to 5 bases and at J to 5 bases, leaving 14 bases not matched to a gene. From germline, CDR1 is LNHDA and CDR2 SQIVND (reference sequence). The CDR3 here is CASSADSGGYLETQYF. The DNA for the CDR3 is TGTGCCAGTAGTGCCGACTCAGGGGGATACCTCGAGACCCAGTACTTC.

V and J are TRBV15 and TRBJ2-3; TRBD2 agrees at 7 bases. The CDR3 has 16 amino acids. With V trimmed by 1 base and J by 2 bases, 6 bases remained unmatched. Germline V lookup: CDR1 LNHNV, CDR2 YYDKDF (reference sequence). CDR3 DNA sequence: TGTGCCACCAGCAGAGTAGGGACTAACCACACAGATACGCAGTATTTT. This codes for CATSRVGTNHTDTQYF. The variable domain in full, with the rest retrieved from reference TRBV15 and TRBJ2-3, is DAMVIQNPRYQVTQFGKPVTLSCSQTLNHNVMYWYQQKSSQAPKLLFHYYDKDFNNEADTPDNFQSRRPNTSFCFLDIRSPGLGDTAMYLCATSRVGTNHTDTQYFGPGTRLTVL.

This sequence joins TRBV7-9 and TRBJ2-7; tentative D call: TRBD2 (5 bases). The germline V gene has CDR1 SEHNR and CDR2 FQNEAQ (reference sequence). The CDR3 runs 13 residues. V gave up 5 bases and J gave up 6 bases, with 14 bases separating them. The CDR3 spells CASSPGGYGEQYF. The DNA of the CDR3 is TGTGCCAGCAGCCCCGGAGGTTACGGCGAGCAGTACTTC. Full variable domain (missing parts from reference TRBV7-9 and TRBJ2-7): DTGVSQNPRHKITKRGQNVTFRCDPISEHNRLYWYRQTLGQGPEFLTYFQNEAQLEKSRLLSDRFSAERPKGSFSTLEIQRTEQGDSAMYLCASSPGGYGEQYFGPGTRLTVT.